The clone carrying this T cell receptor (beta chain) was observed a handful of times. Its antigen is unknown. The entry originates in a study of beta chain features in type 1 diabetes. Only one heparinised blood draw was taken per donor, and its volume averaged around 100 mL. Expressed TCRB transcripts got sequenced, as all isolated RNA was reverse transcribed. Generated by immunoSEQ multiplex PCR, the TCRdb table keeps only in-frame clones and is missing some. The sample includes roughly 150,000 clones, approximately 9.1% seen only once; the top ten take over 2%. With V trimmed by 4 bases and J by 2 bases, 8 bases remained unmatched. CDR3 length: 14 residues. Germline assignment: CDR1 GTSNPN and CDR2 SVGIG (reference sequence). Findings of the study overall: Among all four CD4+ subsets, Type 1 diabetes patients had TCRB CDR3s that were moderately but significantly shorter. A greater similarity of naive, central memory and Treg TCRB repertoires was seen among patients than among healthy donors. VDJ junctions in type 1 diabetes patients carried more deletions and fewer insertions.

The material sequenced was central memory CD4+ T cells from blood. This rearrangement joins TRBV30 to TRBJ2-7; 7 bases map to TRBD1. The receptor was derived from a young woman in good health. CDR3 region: CAWKPKTGPYEQYF. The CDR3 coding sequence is TGTGCCTGGAAACCGAAGACAGGGCCCTACGAGCAGTACTTC.